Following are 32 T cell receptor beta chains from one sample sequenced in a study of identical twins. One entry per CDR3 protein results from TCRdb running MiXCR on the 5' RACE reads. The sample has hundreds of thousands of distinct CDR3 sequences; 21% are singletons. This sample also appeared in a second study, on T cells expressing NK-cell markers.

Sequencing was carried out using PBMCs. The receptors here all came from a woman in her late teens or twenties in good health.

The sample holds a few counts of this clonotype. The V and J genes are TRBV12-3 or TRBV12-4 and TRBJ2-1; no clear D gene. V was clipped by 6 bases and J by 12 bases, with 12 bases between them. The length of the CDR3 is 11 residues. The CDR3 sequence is CASRLGPRQFF. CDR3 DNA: TGTGCCAGCAGGTTGGGCCCGAGGCAGTTCTTC.

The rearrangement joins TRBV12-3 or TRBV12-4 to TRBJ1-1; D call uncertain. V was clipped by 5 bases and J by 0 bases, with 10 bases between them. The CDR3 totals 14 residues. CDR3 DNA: TGTGCCAGCAGTCCACGTATGATGAACACTGAAGCTTTCTTT. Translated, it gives CASSPRMMNTEAFF.

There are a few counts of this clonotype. DNA of the CDR3: TGCAGTGCTAGAGATTACCTGTCAATTGGGAGGGTTACTCTCTCCGAGCAGTACTTC. Its translation: CSARDYLSIGRVTLSEQYF. The J gene is TRBJ2-7, the V gene TRBV20-1, with 7 bases aligning to TRBD2. Germline values: CDR1 DFQATT, CDR2 SNEGSKA (reference sequence). Trimming took 0 bases from V and 6 from J; bases not matched to a gene: 23. This CDR3 contains 19 residues.

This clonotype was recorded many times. The CDR3 sequence: CASRTSLNEQFF. CDR3 sequence (DNA): TGTGCCAGCAGGACATCCTTGAATGAGCAGTTCTTC. The chain has TRBV6-2 or TRBV6-3 and TRBJ2-1; unclear D gene. CDR1 is MNHEY and CDR2 is SVGEGT in the germline V gene. V lost 6 bases to trimming and J lost 7 bases, with 10 bases between them. The length of the CDR3 is 12 residues.

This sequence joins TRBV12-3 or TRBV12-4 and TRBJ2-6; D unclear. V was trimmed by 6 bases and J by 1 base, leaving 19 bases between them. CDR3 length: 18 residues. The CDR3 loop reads CASSRDTWTFSGANVLTF. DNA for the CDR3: TGTGCCAGCAGCCGAGACACCTGGACCTTTTCTGGGGCCAACGTCCTGACTTTC.

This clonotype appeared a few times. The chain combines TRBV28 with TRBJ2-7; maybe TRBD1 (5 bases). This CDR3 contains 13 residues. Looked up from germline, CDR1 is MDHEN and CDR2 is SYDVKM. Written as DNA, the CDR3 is TGTGCAATAACAGGAGCTAGCTCCTACGAGCAGTACTTC. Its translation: CAITGASSYEQYF.

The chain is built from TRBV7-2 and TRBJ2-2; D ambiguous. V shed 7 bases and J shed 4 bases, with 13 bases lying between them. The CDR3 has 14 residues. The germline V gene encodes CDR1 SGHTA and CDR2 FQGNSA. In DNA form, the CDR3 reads TGTGCCAGCACGGTGGTTTCGTTCACCGGGGAGCTGTTTTTT. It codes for CASTVVSFTGELFF. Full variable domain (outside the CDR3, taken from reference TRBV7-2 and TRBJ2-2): GAGVSQSPSNKVTEKGKDVELRCDPISGHTALYWYRQSLGQGLEFLIYFQGNSAPDKSGLPSDRFSAERTGGSVSTLTIQRTQQEDSAVYLCASTVVSFTGELFFGEGSRLTVL.

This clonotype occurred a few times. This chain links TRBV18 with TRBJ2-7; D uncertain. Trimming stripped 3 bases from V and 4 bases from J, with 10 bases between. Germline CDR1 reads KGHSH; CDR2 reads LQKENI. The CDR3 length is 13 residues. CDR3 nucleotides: TGTGCCAGCTCACCGTCGCCAATTTACGAGCAGTACTTC. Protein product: CASSPSPIYEQYF.

In nucleotides, the CDR3 is TGCGCCAGCAGCTTTGGGTCGGACTACGAGCAGTACTTC. It yields the protein CASSFGSDYEQYF. The rearrangement uses TRBV5-1 and TRBJ2-7; D is unresolved. The CDR3 spans 13 residues. Trimming removed 2 bases at V and 3 bases at J, with 9 bases between. Germline V gene data show CDR1 as SGHRS and CDR2 as YFSETQ.

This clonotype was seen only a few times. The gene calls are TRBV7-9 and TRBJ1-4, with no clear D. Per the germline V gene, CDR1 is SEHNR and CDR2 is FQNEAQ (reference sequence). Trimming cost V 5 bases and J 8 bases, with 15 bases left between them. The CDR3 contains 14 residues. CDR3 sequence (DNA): TGTGCCAGCAGCGTTGACCAAATATTAGAAAAACTGTTTTTT. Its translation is CASSVDQILEKLFF.

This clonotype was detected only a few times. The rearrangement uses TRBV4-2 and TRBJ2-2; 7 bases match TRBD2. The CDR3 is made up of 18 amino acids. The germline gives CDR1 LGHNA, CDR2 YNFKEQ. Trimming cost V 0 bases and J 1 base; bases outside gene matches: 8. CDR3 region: CASSQETLAGLNTGELFF. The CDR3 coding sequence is TGTGCCAGCAGCCAAGAGACCTTAGCGGGTCTGAACACCGGGGAGCTGTTTTTT.

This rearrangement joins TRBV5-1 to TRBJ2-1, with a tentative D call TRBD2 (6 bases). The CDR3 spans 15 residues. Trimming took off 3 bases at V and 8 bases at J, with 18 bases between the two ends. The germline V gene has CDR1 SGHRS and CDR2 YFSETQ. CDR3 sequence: CASSSRRGGGDEQFF. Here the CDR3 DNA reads TGCGCCAGCAGCTCTAGGCGGGGCGGAGGCGATGAGCAGTTCTTC.

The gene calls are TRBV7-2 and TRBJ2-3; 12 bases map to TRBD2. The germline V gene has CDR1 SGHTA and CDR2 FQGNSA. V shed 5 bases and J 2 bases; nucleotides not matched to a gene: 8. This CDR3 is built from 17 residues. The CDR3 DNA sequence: TGTGCCAGCAGCCAAAATGGACTAGCGGGGCTCACAGATACGCAGTATTTT. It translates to CASSQNGLAGLTDTQYF.

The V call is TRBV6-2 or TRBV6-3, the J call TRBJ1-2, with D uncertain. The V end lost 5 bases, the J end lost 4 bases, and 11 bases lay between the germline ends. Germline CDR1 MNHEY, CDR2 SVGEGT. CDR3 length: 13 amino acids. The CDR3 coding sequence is TGTGCCAGCAGTCGTGACGGTCTCTATGGCTACACCTTC. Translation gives CASSRDGLYGYTF.

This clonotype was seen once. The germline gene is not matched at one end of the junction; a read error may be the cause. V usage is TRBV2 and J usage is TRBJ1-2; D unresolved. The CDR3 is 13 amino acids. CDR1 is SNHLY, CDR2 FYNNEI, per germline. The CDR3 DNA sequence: TGTGCCAGCAGGGAAGTCGTCTACTATGGCTACACCTTC. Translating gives CASREVVYYGYTF.

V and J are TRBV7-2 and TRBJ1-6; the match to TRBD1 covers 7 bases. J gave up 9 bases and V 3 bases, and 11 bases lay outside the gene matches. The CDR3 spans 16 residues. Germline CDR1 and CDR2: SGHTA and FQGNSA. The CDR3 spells CASSFRPGTDSSPLHF. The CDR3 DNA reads TGTGCCAGCAGCTTTCGCCCTGGGACAGATTCTTCACCCCTCCACTTT.

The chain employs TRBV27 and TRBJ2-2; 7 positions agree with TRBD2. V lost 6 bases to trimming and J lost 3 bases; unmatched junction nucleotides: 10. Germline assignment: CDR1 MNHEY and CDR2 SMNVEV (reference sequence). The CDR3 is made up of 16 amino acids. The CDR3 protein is CASRPSSGRDTGELFF. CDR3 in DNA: TGTGCCAGCAGACCCTCTAGCGGCAGAGACACCGGGGAGCTGTTTTTT.

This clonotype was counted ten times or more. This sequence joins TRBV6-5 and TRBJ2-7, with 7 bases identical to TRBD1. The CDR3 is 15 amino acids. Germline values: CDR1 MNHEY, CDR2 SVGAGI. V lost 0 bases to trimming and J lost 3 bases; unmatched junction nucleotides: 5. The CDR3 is CASSYSNRGFYEQYF. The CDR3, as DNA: TGTGCCAGCAGTTACTCGAACAGGGGTTTCTACGAGCAGTACTTC.

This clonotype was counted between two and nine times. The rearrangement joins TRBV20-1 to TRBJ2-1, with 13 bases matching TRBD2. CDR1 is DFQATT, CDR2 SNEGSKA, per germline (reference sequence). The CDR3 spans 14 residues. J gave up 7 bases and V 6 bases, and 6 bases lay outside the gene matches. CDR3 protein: CSAQRTSGRNEQFF. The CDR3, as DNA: TGCAGTGCCCAACGGACTAGCGGGAGAAATGAGCAGTTCTTC.

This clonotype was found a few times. The CDR3 here is CSVVPRDRLYEQYF. CDR3 nucleotides: TGCAGCGTTGTACCTAGGGACAGATTGTACGAGCAGTACTTC. This chain uses TRBV29-1 with TRBJ2-7, with 7 nucleotides matching TRBD1. The CDR3 sequence is 14 residues long. Germline V gives CDR1 SQVTM, CDR2 ANQGSEA. Losses at the gene ends were 4 bases for V and 4 bases for J; bases not matched to a gene: 10.

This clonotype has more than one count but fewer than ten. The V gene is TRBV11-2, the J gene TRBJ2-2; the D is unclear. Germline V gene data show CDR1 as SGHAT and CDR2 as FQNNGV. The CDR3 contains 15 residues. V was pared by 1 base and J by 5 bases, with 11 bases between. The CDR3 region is CASSLAGSGTGELFF. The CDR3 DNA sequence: TGTGCCAGCAGCTTAGCCGGCTCTGGGACCGGGGAGCTGTTTTTT.

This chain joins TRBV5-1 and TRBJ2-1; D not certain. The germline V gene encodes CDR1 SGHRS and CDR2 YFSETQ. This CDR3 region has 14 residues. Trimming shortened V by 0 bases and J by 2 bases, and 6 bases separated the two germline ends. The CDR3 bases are TGCGCCAGCAGCTTGGACCTGGCCTACAATGAGCAGTTCTTC. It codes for CASSLDLAYNEQFF.

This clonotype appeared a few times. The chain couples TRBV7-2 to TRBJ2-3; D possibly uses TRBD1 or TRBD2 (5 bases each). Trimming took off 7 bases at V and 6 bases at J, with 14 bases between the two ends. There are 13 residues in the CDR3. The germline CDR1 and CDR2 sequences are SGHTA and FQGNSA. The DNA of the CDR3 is TGTGCCAGCACTCGGGACCTGGCGGATACGCAGTATTTT. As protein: CASTRDLADTQYF. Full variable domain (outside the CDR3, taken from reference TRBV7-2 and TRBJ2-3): GAGVSQSPSNKVTEKGKDVELRCDPISGHTALYWYRQSLGQGLEFLIYFQGNSAPDKSGLPSDRFSAERTGGSVSTLTIQRTQQEDSAVYLCASTRDLADTQYFGPGTRLTVL.

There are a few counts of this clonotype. CDR3 in amino acids: CASSHSGGTYNEQFF. The DNA of the CDR3 is TGTGCCAGCAGCCATAGCGGGGGAACCTACAATGAGCAGTTCTTC. The V and J genes are TRBV7-8 and TRBJ2-1; 9 nucleotides match TRBD2. J gave up 2 bases and V 5 bases, and 4 bases lay outside the gene matches. CDR3 length equals 15 residues. CDR1 and CDR2 from the germline V gene are SGHVS and FQNEAQ.

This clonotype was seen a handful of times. CDR3 residues: CASSLGVVRGLNEQYF. CDR3 nucleotide sequence: TGCGCCAGCAGCTTGGGGGTGGTGAGGGGCTTAAACGAGCAGTACTTC. The chain combines TRBV5-1 with TRBJ2-7; TRBD1 or TRBD2 may be the D gene (5 bases each). CDR1 SGHRS and CDR2 YFSETQ come from the germline V gene. This CDR3 region has 16 residues. Trimming stripped 0 bases from V and 5 bases from J, with 18 bases between.

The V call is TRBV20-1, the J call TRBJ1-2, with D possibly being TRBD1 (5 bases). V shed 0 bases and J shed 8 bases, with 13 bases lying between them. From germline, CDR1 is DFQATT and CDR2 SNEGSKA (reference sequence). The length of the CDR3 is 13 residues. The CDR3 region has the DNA TGCAGTGCTAGAGATCCGCCAGGGACGGGCTACACCTTC. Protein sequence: CSARDPPGTGYTF.

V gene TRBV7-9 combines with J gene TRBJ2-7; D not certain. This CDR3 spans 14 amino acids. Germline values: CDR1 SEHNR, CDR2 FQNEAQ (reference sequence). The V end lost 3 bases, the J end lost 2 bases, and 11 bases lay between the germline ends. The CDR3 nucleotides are TGTGCCAGCAGCTTTGTTGGGGATCCCTACGAGCAGTACTTC. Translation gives CASSFVGDPYEQYF. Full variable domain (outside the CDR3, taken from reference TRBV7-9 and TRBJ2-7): DTGVSQNPRHKITKRGQNVTFRCDPISEHNRLYWYRQTLGQGPEFLTYFQNEAQLEKSRLLSDRFSAERPKGSFSTLEIQRTEQGDSAMYLCASSFVGDPYEQYFGPGTRLTVT.

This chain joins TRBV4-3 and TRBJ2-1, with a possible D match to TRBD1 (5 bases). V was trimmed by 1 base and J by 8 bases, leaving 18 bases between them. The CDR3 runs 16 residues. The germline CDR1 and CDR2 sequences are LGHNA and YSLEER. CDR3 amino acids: CASSQGGRTSRDEQFF. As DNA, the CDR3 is TGCGCCAGCAGCCAAGGGGGCCGGACGAGCCGCGATGAGCAGTTCTTC.

In nucleotides, the CDR3 is TGTGCCAGCAGCTTAAAGGAATTCGGGACGCCCAATAACTATGGCTACACCTTC. It encodes CASSLKEFGTPNNYGYTF. The chain uses TRBV5-5 and TRBJ1-2; maybe TRBD1 (5 bases). Trimming stripped 2 bases from V and 1 base from J, with 21 bases between. CDR1 is SGHKS and CDR2 is YYEKEE in the germline V gene (reference sequence). The CDR3 sequence is 18 residues long.

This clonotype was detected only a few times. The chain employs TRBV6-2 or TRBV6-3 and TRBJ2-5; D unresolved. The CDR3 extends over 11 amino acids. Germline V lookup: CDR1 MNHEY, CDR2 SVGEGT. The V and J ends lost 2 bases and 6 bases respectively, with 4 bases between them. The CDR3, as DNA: TGTGCCAGCAGTTACGCGAAGACCCAGTACTTC. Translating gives CASSYAKTQYF.

The CDR3 here is CSVGNRDWGPDTQYF. The CDR3 DNA reads as TGCAGCGTTGGAAACCGGGACTGGGGACCAGATACGCAGTATTTT. The chain employs TRBV29-1 and TRBJ2-3; TRBD2 might be the D (6 bases). Per germline, CDR1 SQVTM and CDR2 ANQGSEA. There are 15 residues in the CDR3. Trimming left V 4 bases short and J 4 bases short, with 18 bases between.

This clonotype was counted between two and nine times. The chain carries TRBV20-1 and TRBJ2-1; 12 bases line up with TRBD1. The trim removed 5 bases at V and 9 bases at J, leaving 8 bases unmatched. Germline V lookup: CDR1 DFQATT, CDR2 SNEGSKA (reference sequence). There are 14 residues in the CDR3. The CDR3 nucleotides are TGCAGTGCTGGCCGGGACAGGGGGCTTGGTGAGCAGTTCTTC. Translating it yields CSAGRDRGLGEQFF.